This T cell receptor beta chain was sequenced in a study of T cells in Graves' hyperthyroidism and ophthalmopathy. This CDR3 comprises 17 residues. Germline CDR1 and CDR2: LGHNA and YSLEER. The V end lost 5 bases, the J end lost 1 base, and 17 bases lay between the germline ends. This clonotype was seen only a few times. Its antigen is not identified. Regarding the study as a whole: Expanded thyroid clonotypes (above 0.001) were mostly also found in blood. A model of 13 V-J pairs discriminated ophthalmopathy from stable hyperthyroidism.

Regions amplified from RNA transcripts were the TCR beta CDR3 regions. The HTBI set primed first-round TCR CDR3 RT-PCR. TCRdb recomputed calls from the multiplex PCR reads with MiXCR, one row per CDR3 protein. This table holds hundreds of thousands of distinct CDR3 sequences, more than 12% found once. The genes are TRBV4-3 and TRBJ2-2; D perhaps matches TRBD2 (6 bases). The origin of this receptor is a woman aged 50 to 65 with Graves' ophthalmopathy. Sequencing was performed on blood. The CDR3 here is CASSFGEIAVNTGELFF. CDR3 bases: TGCGCCAGCAGCTTCGGGGAGATAGCGGTGAACACCGGGGAGCTGTTTTTT.